This T cell receptor (beta chain) is drawn from a study of beta chain features in type 1 diabetes. Study results and caveats: Shorter TCRB CDR3s, moderately but significantly so, were found in Type 1 diabetes patients in all four CD4+ subsets.

Concerning this clone itself: Its antigen is currently unknown.

cDNA synthesis used the whole RNA isolate, giving expressed TCRB sequences. Repertoires were generated with immunoSEQ multiplex PCR, while TCRdb's copy carries only in-frame clones and drops some. Among around 250,000 clones listed, approximately 20% were seen once. The specimen was naive CD4+ T cells from blood. This TCR derives from a woman aged 40 to 49 with type 1 diabetes.

DNA of the CDR3: TGCAGCGTCCAGGCAGAAGGCTACACCTTC. It yields the protein CSVQAEGYTF. The gene calls are TRBV29-1 and TRBJ1-2; D call uncertain. V was cut by 6 bases and J by 8 bases, with 10 bases left in between. CDR1 and CDR2 (germline): SQVTM, ANQGSEA. The CDR3 has 10 residues.